This section outlines one TCR beta chain sequence together with its context. V trimming: 8 bases; J trimming: 2 bases; junction bases outside the gene matches: 6. Germline V gene data show CDR1 as LGHDT and CDR2 as YNNKEL (reference sequence). The CDR3 consists of 14 residues. The data derive from a study of blood T cell repertoires in COVID-19. Study overall: Collection of acute and convalescent COVID-19 samples took place in the United States, Italy and Spain. The analysed material was cDNA or gDNA that came from T cells, B-cell-depleted T cells, or PBMCs.

Source study methods: Reference gene primers were amplified, and this amplification served to estimate nucleated cell counts. Measured with immunoSEQ multiplex PCR; TCRdb has only the in-frame clones, and not every one. V and J calls and clone size come straight from that table; D and trimming were deduced from the DNA. This table has about 230,000 clones, 75% to 85% appearing once. The chain has TRBV3-1 (or the pseudogene TRBV3-2) and TRBJ2-3, with 8 bases that match TRBD2. Sequencing input: peripheral blood. This receptor was obtained from a middle-aged woman who had recovered from COVID-19. Here the CDR3 DNA reads TGTGCCAGCGTACATAGCGGGGACACAGATACGCAGTATTTT. This gives the protein CASVHSGDTDTQYF.